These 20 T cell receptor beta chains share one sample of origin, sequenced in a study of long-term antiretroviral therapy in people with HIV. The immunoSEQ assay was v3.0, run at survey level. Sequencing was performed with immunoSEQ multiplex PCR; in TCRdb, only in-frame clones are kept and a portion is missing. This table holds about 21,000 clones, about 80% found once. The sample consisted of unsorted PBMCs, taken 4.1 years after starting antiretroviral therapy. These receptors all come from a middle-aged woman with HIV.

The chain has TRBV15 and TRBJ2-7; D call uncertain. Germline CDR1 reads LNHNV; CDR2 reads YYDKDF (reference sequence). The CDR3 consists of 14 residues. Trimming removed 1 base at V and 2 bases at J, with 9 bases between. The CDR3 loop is CATSRVGTAYEQYF. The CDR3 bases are TGTGCCACCAGCAGAGTCGGTACAGCCTACGAGCAGTACTTC.

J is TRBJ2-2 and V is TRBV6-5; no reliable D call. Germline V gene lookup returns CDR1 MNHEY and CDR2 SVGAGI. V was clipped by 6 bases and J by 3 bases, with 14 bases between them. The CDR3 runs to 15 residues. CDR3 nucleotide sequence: TGTGCCAGCAGGCCCCAGGTTAGGGACACCGGGGAGCTGTTTTTT. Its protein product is CASRPQVRDTGELFF.

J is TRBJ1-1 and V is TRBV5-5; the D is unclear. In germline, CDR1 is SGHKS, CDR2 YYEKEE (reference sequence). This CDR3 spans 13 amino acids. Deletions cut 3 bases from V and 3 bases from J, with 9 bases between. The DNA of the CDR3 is TGTGCCAGCAGCTGGACGTCAGACACTGAAGCTTTCTTT. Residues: CASSWTSDTEAFF.

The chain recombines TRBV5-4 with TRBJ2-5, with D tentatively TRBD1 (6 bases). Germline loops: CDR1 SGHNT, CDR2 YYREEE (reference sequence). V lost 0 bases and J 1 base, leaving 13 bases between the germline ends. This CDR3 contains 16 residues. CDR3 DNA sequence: TGTGCCAGCAGCTTGGCCCAAAGAGGGGGCCAAGAGACCCAGTACTTC. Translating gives CASSLAQRGGQETQYF.

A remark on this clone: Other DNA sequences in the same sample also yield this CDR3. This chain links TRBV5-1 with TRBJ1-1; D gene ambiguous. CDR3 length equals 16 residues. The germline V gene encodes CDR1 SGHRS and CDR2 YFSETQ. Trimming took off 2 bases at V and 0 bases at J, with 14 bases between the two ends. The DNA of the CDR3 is TGCGCCAGCAGCTTCAGTCCGGGTAGACTGAACACTGAAGCTTTCTTT. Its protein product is CASSFSPGRLNTEAFF.

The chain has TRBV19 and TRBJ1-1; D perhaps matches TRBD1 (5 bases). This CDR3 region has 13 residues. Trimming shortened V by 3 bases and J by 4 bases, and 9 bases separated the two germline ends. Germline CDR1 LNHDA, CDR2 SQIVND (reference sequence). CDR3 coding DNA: TGTGCCAGTAGTATCAAGAGGGGCACTGAAGCTTTCTTT. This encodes CASSIKRGTEAFF. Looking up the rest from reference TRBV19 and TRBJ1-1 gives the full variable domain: DGGITQSPKYLFRKEGQNVTLSCEQNLNHDAMYWYRQDPGQGLRLIYYSQIVNDFQKGDIAEGYSVSREKKESFPLTVTSAQKNPTAFYLCASSIKRGTEAFFGQGTRLTVV.

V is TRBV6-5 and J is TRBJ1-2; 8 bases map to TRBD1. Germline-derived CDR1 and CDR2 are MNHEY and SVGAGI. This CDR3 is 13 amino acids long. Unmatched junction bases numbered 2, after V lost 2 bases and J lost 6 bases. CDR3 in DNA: TGTGCCAGCAGTTACCTGACAGGGGATGGCTACACCTTC. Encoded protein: CASSYLTGDGYTF.

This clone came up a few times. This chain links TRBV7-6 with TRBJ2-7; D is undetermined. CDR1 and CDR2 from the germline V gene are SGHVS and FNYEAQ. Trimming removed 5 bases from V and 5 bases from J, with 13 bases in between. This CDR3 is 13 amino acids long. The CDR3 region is CASSPGGVDEQYF. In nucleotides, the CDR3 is TGTGCCAGCAGCCCAGGTGGGGTTGACGAGCAGTACTTC.

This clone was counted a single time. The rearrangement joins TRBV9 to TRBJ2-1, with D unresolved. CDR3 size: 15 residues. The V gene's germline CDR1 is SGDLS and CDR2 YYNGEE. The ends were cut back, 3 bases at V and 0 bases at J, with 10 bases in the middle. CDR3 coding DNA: TGTGCCAGCAGCGAGGGTACGAGCTCCTACAATGAGCAGTTCTTC. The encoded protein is CASSEGTSSYNEQFF.

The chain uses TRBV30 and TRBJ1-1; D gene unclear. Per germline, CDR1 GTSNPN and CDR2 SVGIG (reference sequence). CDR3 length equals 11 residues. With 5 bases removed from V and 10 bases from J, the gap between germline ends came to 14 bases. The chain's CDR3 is CAWGRERGAFF. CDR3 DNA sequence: TGTGCCTGGGGCCGTGAGCGGGGAGCTTTCTTT.

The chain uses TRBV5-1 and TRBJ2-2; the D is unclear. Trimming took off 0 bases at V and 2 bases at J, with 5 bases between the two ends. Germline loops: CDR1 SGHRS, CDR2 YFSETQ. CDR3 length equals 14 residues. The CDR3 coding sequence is TGCGCCAGCAGCTTGGAGACCAACACCGGGGAGCTGTTTTTT. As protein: CASSLETNTGELFF.

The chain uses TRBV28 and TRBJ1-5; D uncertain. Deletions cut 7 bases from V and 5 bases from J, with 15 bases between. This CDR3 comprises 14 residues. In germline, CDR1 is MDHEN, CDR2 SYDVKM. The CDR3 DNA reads TGTGCCAGCACCCCCCGGGGTATACATCAGCCCCAGCATTTT. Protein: CASTPRGIHQPQHF.

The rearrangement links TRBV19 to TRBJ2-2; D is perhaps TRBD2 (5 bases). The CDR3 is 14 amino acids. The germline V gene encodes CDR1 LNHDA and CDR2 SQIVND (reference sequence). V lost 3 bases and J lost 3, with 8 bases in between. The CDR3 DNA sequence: TGTGCCAGTAGTATTAAGCGGTACACCGGGGAGCTGTTTTTT. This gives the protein CASSIKRYTGELFF.

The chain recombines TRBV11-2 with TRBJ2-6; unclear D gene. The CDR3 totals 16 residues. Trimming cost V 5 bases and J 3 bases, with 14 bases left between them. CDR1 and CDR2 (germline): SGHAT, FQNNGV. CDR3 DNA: TGTGCCAGCAGCCCACACCTGGGCGATGGGGCCAACGTCCTGACTTTC. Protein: CASSPHLGDGANVLTF. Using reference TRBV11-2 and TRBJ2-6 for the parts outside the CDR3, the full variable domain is EAGVAQSPRYKIIEKRQSVAFWCNPISGHATLYWYQQILGQGPKLLIQFQNNGVVDDSQLPKDRFSAERLKGVDSTLKIQPAKLEDSAVYLCASSPHLGDGANVLTFGAGSRLTVL.

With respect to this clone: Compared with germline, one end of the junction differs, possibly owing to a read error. The CDR3 region is CTSSPHPSGSYNEQFF. The DNA for the CDR3 is TGTACCAGCTCACCACATCCTAGCGGCTCCTACAATGAGCAGTTCTTC. This chain connects TRBV18 to TRBJ2-1; TRBD2 matches at 7 bases. From germline, CDR1 is KGHSH and CDR2 LQKENI. The CDR3 is 16 amino acids.

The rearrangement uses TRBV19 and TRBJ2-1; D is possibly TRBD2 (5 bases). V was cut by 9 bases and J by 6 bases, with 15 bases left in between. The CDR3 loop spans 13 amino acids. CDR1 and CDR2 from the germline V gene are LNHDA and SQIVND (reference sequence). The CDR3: CASQTQGLNEQFF. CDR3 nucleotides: TGTGCCAGCCAGACCCAAGGACTCAATGAGCAGTTCTTC.

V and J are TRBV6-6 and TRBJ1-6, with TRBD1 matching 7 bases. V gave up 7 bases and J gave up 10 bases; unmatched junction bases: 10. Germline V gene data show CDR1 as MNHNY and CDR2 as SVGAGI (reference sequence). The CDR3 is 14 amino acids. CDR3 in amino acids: CASTLKGAGSPLHF. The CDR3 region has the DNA TGTGCCAGCACGCTGAAGGGGGCCGGATCACCCCTCCACTTT.

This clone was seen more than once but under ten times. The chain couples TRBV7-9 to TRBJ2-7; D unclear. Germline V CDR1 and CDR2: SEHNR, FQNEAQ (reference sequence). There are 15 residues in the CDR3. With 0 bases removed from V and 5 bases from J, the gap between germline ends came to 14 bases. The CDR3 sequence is CASSLAILGWDEQYF. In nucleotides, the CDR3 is TGTGCCAGCAGCTTAGCGATACTGGGATGGGACGAGCAGTACTTC.

The CDR3 DNA is TGTGCCAGTAGTAGGCGAACAGGCGGGATTTCTGGAAACACCATATATTTT. Protein sequence: CASSRRTGGISGNTIYF. V usage is TRBV19 and J usage is TRBJ1-3, with D perhaps matching TRBD1 (5 bases). The V gene's germline CDR1 is LNHDA and CDR2 SQIVND (reference sequence). This CDR3 is 17 amino acids long. V lost 4 bases and J lost 1, with 17 bases in between.

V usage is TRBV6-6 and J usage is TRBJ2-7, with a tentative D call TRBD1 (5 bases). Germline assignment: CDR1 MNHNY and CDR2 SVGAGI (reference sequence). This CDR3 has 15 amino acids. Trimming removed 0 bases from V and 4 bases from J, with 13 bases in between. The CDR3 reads CASSYSIGHPYEQYF. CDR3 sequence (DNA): TGTGCCAGCAGTTACTCGATTGGACACCCTTACGAGCAGTACTTC.